Listed below are T cell receptor beta chains from one sample, sequenced in a study of spatial heterogeneity in lung cancer. In TCRdb, the 5' RACE reads were re-called with MiXCR into one record per CDR3 protein. Here the sample spans around 98,000 distinct CDR3 sequences, roughly a fifth being singletons. The sequenced sample was PBMCs, obtained at follow-up. The source of these receptors is a male donor with early-stage non-small cell lung cancer. The CDR3 runs from the conserved cysteine through the conserved F or W. A D gene is named only where the DNA matches it firmly. Clone sizes are given selectively: once, few, many, or a class where the clone is expanded.

CDR3 length: 14; clone size: once; J gene: TRBJ2-1; D gene: -; V gene: TRBV2; CDR3 DNA: TGTGCCAGCAGGCGAGCCGGGAGAGGCGATGAGCAGTTCTTC; CDR3 protein: CASRRAGRGDEQFF
CDR3 length: 13; clone size: few; J gene: TRBJ1-1; D gene: TRBD1; V gene: TRBV12-3/TRBV12-4; CDR3 DNA: TGTGCCAGCACCTGGGACAGGCGGGCTGAAGCTTTCTTT; CDR3 protein: CASTWDRRAEAFF
CDR3 length: 16; clone size: few; J gene: TRBJ2-1; D gene: -; V gene: TRBV7-9; CDR3 DNA: TGTGCCAGCAGCTTAGTGGGCGGCCGCTCCTACAATGAGCAGTTCTTC; CDR3 protein: CASSLVGGRSYNEQFF
CDR3 length: 14; clone size: -; J gene: TRBJ2-5; D gene: -; V gene: TRBV6-1; CDR3 DNA: TGTGCCAGCAGGGCAGCCGGAGGTAGAGAGACCCAGTACTTC; CDR3 protein: CASRAAGGRETQYF
CDR3 length: 14; clone size: many; J gene: TRBJ2-1; D gene: -; V gene: TRBV3-1; CDR3 DNA: TGTGCCAGCAGCCAAGATACGAGGGGGTCCAGGGTTTTCTTC; CDR3 protein: CASSQDTRGSRVFF
CDR3 length: 15; clone size: -; J gene: TRBJ1-2; D gene: TRBD1; V gene: TRBV29-1; CDR3 DNA: TGCAGCGTTGCTCCTACTGGACAGGCATTCTATGGCTACACCTTC; CDR3 protein: CSVAPTGQAFYGYTF
CDR3 length: 15; clone size: few; J gene: TRBJ2-1; D gene: TRBD2; V gene: TRBV18; CDR3 DNA: TGTGCCAGCTCTCGGGACTACCAATCCTACAATGAGCAGTTCTTC; CDR3 protein: CASSRDYQSYNEQFF
CDR3 length: 13; clone size: few; J gene: TRBJ2-1; D gene: -; V gene: TRBV2; CDR3 DNA: TGTGCCAGCAGTCCCAGTAGCGTCGGTGAGCAGTTCTTC; CDR3 protein: CASSPSSVGEQFF
CDR3 length: 14; clone size: -; J gene: TRBJ2-7; D gene: -; V gene: TRBV6-5; CDR3 DNA: TGTGCCAGCAGCTATGGACAGTCCAGGTACGAGCAGTACTTC; CDR3 protein: CASSYGQSRYEQYF
CDR3 length: 14; clone size: -; J gene: TRBJ1-4; D gene: -; V gene: TRBV5-1; CDR3 DNA: TGCGCCAGCGGCTCGGGGCGCGGTTACGAAAAACTGTTTTTT; CDR3 protein: CASGSGRGYEKLFF
CDR3 length: 15; clone size: few; J gene: TRBJ2-1; D gene: TRBD2; V gene: TRBV6-2/TRBV6-3; CDR3 DNA: TGTGCCAGCAGTTTAGCGGGGGGGCCTTACAATGAGCAGTTCTTC; CDR3 protein: CASSLAGGPYNEQFF
CDR3 length: 15; clone size: -; J gene: TRBJ1-2; D gene: -; V gene: TRBV29-1; CDR3 DNA: TGCAGCGTTGAACCCGGGGCAGGGCTTAGCTATGGCTACACCTTC; CDR3 protein: CSVEPGAGLSYGYTF
CDR3 length: 14; clone size: -; J gene: TRBJ1-5; D gene: -; V gene: TRBV24-1; CDR3 DNA: TGTGCCACCAGTGATTCCGTGACAGGACAGCCCCAGCATTTT; CDR3 protein: CATSDSVTGQPQHF
CDR3 length: 14; clone size: many; J gene: TRBJ2-2; D gene: -; V gene: TRBV29-1; CDR3 DNA: TGCAGCGCCCCCGGGACTTCTAACACCGGGGAGCTGTTTTTT; CDR3 protein: CSAPGTSNTGELFF
CDR3 length: 13; clone size: few; J gene: TRBJ2-3; D gene: -; V gene: TRBV20-1; CDR3 DNA: TGCAGTGCTAGGGTAGCGGAGACAGATACGCAGTATTTT; CDR3 protein: CSARVAETDTQYF
CDR3 length: 15; clone size: -; J gene: TRBJ2-2; D gene: TRBD1; V gene: TRBV4-3; CDR3 DNA: TGCGCCAGCAGCCAAGATGGTGCAGGGGGCGGGGAGCTGTTTTTT; CDR3 protein: CASSQDGAGGGELFF
CDR3 length: 17; clone size: few; J gene: TRBJ1-1; D gene: TRBD1; V gene: TRBV10-2; CDR3 DNA: TGCGCCAGCAGTGATAGGGGACAGGGGGTTTTGAACACTGAAGCTTTCTTT; CDR3 protein: CASSDRGQGVLNTEAFF
CDR3 length: 13; clone size: -; J gene: TRBJ1-2; D gene: -; V gene: TRBV2; CDR3 DNA: TGTGCCAGCAGTGAAAAGTACGCAGATGGCTACACCTTC; CDR3 protein: CASSEKYADGYTF
CDR3 length: 14; clone size: few; J gene: TRBJ2-2; D gene: -; V gene: TRBV6-2/TRBV6-3; CDR3 DNA: TGTGCCAGCAGTTACACTGTAACTTACGGGGAGCTGTTTTTT; CDR3 protein: CASSYTVTYGELFF
CDR3 length: 15; clone size: few; J gene: TRBJ2-7; D gene: TRBD2; V gene: TRBV4-2; CDR3 DNA: TGTGCCAGCAGCCGGGGAGCGGGAGGTTCCCACGAGCAGTACTTC; CDR3 protein: CASSRGAGGSHEQYF
CDR3 length: 15; clone size: -; J gene: TRBJ2-7; D gene: TRBD1; V gene: TRBV6-5; CDR3 DNA: TGTGCCAGCAAGAGAGGACAGGGCAACTCCTACGAGCAGTACTTC; CDR3 protein: CASKRGQGNSYEQYF
CDR3 length: 14; clone size: -; J gene: TRBJ1-1; D gene: -; V gene: TRBV5-6; CDR3 DNA: TGTGCCAGCACGACGGGTCCCACGGGCCCTGAAGCTTTCTTT; CDR3 protein: CASTTGPTGPEAFF
CDR3 length: 13; clone size: few; J gene: TRBJ2-3; D gene: -; V gene: TRBV4-1; CDR3 DNA: TGCGCCAGCAGTGGTCAAAACAGAGATACGCAGTATTTT; CDR3 protein: CASSGQNRDTQYF
CDR3 length: 15; clone size: -; J gene: TRBJ2-7; D gene: TRBD2; V gene: TRBV15; CDR3 DNA: TGTGCCACCGAAGAACTTAGCGGGAGAGTCAACGAGCAGTACTTC; CDR3 protein: CATEELSGRVNEQYF
CDR3 length: 15; clone size: few; J gene: TRBJ2-5; D gene: TRBD1; V gene: TRBV10-3; CDR3 DNA: TGTGCCACCAAAGAATCAGGGGGCGCGGGAGAGACCCAGTACTTC; CDR3 protein: CATKESGGAGETQYF
CDR3 length: 14; clone size: -; J gene: TRBJ1-5; D gene: TRBD1; V gene: TRBV20-1; CDR3 DNA: TGCAGTGCCTGGAAGGGACAGGTGAATCAGCCCCAGCATTTT; CDR3 protein: CSAWKGQVNQPQHF